This T cell receptor (beta chain) was recorded in a study of early T cells in non-severe SARS-CoV-2 infection. This clonotype was found a few times. Its antigen is unknown. Study outcomes and limitations: VDJdb matching, biased toward anti-spike CD8 responses, missed private and CD4 specificities.

Each CDR3 protein gets one entry after TCRdb re-called the 5' RACE reads with MiXCR. Of tens of thousands of distinct CDR3 sequences in the sample, about 15% were seen once. V lost 1 base and J lost 3; bases outside the gene matches: 4. Per germline, CDR1 MNHEY and CDR2 SVGAGI. The CDR3 has 15 amino acids. This receptor was identified in an adult who was a healthcare worker with PCR-confirmed SARS-CoV-2 infection or an uninfected control (not recorded which). The specimen comprised whole blood, sampled at baseline. The rearrangement joins TRBV6-5 to TRBJ2-7; 9 bases are shared with TRBD1. CDR3 nucleotides: TGTGCCAGCAGTTACTTAAGGGACAGGGTCTACGAGCAGTACTTC. Protein sequence: CASSYLRDRVYEQYF.